This T cell receptor (beta chain) was identified during a study of cytomegalovirus exposure and HLA in healthy donors. There are a few counts of this clone. Primers for the PCR totalled 60 Vbeta and 13 Jbeta. Libraries were prepared by immunoSEQ multiplex PCR; TCRdb keeps only in-frame clonotypes and omits some of them. The repertoire has about 55,000 clones, nearly 85% of them found once; the top ten carry around 1.5%. V was trimmed by 0 bases and J by 5 bases, leaving 10 bases between them. CDR3 size: 15 residues. Per germline, CDR1 LNHDA and CDR2 SQIVND (reference sequence). This sequence joins TRBV19 and TRBJ1-4; possibly TRBD1 for D (6 bases). The receptor comes from a man aged 25 to 40 in good health and CMV-seronegative. The sequenced material came from PBMCs. CDR3 region: CASSIEGTPNEKLFF. The CDR3 nucleotides read TGTGCCAGTAGTATAGAGGGGACACCCAATGAAAAACTGTTTTTT.